Presented here are 26 T cell receptor beta chains from one specimen sequenced in a study of blood T cell repertoires in COVID-19. The method was immunoSEQ multiplex PCR; TCRdb's version includes in-frame clones alone and lacks a portion of them. This sample yields about 310,000 clones, of which around nine tenths are seen a single time; 1% to 1.5% belongs to the top ten. The source material was peripheral blood. These receptor sequences come from a man between 65 and 85 years old with acute or convalescent COVID-19.

This chain links TRBV20-1 with TRBJ1-4, with D unresolved. The V end was cut by 3 bases, the J end by 4 bases, with 9 bases between. The CDR3 has 13 amino acids. CDR1 is DFQATT, CDR2 SNEGSKA, per germline (reference sequence). CDR3: CSASGVGNEKLFF. CDR3 sequence (DNA): TGCAGTGCTAGTGGAGTTGGTAATGAAAAACTGTTTTTT.

J is TRBJ1-5 and V is TRBV12-3 or TRBV12-4; D uncertain. The CDR3 runs to 13 residues. Trimming removed 6 bases at V and 2 bases at J, with 8 bases between. CDR3 bases: TGTGCCAGCAGGCGGGATGGCAATCAGCCCCAGCATTTT. Protein product: CASRRDGNQPQHF.

The CDR3 spells CASSRGQGNEQYF. In DNA form, the CDR3 reads TGCGCCAGCAGCCGGGGACAGGGCAACGAGCAGTACTTC. The chain has TRBV5-1 and TRBJ2-7, with TRBD1 matching 9 bases. The CDR3 length is 13 residues. J lost 5 bases, V lost 4 bases, and 4 bases had no gene match. From germline, CDR1 is SGHRS and CDR2 YFSETQ.

This clone has only one observation. The chain combines TRBV6-6 with TRBJ1-1, with D perhaps TRBD1 (6 bases). This CDR3 has 16 residues. Trimming removed 0 bases from V and 6 bases from J, with 17 bases in between. Germline loops: CDR1 MNHNY, CDR2 SVGAGI (reference sequence). The CDR3 DNA follows: TGTGCCAGCAGTTACTCGAGCGGGACACTAAAAGCTGAAGCTTTCTTT. This translates into CASSYSSGTLKAEAFF.

This clone appeared a single time. The V and J genes are TRBV28 and TRBJ1-6; D possibly corresponds to TRBD1 (6 bases). V was clipped by 3 bases and J by 7 bases, with 10 bases between them. CDR1 and CDR2 (germline): MDHEN, SYDVKM. The CDR3 has 14 residues. CDR3 DNA sequence: TGTGCCAGCAGTTTCTTGCAGGGGAATTCACCCCTCCACTTT. Its protein product is CASSFLQGNSPLHF.

This rearrangement joins TRBV4-3 to TRBJ2-7; the D gene is possibly TRBD2 (6 bases). The CDR3 runs 15 residues. CDR1 is LGHNA and CDR2 is YSLEER in the germline V gene. The V gene lost 0 bases and the J gene lost 6 bases, with 15 bases spanning the gap. CDR3 amino acids: CASSQDRGAGIEQYF. For the CDR3, the DNA is TGCGCCAGCAGCCAAGATCGAGGGGCGGGGATCGAGCAGTACTTC.

J is TRBJ1-3 and V is TRBV6-5; 7 bases match TRBD1. This CDR3 contains 14 residues. Germline V lookup: CDR1 MNHEY, CDR2 SVGAGI. V trimming: 4 bases; J trimming: 2 bases; junction bases outside the gene matches: 2. The CDR3 nucleotides read TGTGCCAGCAGTTCCGACAGGGCTGGAAACACCATATATTTT. Protein product: CASSSDRAGNTIYF.

This clone has a single count. The chain joins TRBV25-1 to TRBJ2-5; no clear D. Germline V gene lookup returns CDR1 MGHDK and CDR2 SYGVNS. Trimming shortened V by 7 bases and J by 5 bases, and 11 bases separated the two germline ends. The CDR3 is 12 amino acids. This CDR3 is CASTTGTETQYF. The CDR3 region has the DNA TGTGCCAGCACAACGGGTACGGAGACCCAGTACTTC. The variable domain in full, with the rest retrieved from reference TRBV25-1 and TRBJ2-5, is EADIYQTPRYLVIGTGKKITLECSQTMGHDKMYWYQQDPGMELHLIHYSYGVNSTEKGDLSSESTVSRIRTEHFPLTLESARPSHTSQYLCASTTGTETQYFGPGTRLLVL.

The chain recombines TRBV9 with TRBJ2-2, with TRBD1 matching 7 bases. The CDR3 loop spans 15 amino acids. The germline V gene encodes CDR1 SGDLS and CDR2 YYNGEE. The V segment lost 5 bases and the J segment 5 bases; nucleotides outside the gene matches: 9. CDR3 loop: CASSRQGTGTGELFF. The CDR3 DNA reads as TGTGCCAGCAGTCGACAGGGCACTGGGACCGGGGAGCTGTTTTTT. The complete variable domain, with remaining parts taken from reference TRBV9 and TRBJ2-2, reads DSGVTQTPKHLITATGQRVTLRCSPRSGDLSVYWYQQSLDQGLQFLIQYYNGEERAKGNILERFSAQQFPDLHSELNLSSLELGDSALYFCASSRQGTGTGELFFGEGSRLTVL.

The chain recombines TRBV6-5 with TRBJ1-2, with a tentative D call TRBD1 (6 bases). Germline V CDR1 and CDR2: MNHEY, SVGAGI. V gave up 8 bases and J gave up 4 bases, with 14 bases separating them. CDR3 size: 13 residues. CDR3 in DNA: TGTGCCAGCGGAAAACAGGGTGCCTATGGCTACACCTTC. Its translation: CASGKQGAYGYTF.

The J gene is TRBJ1-3, the V gene TRBV28; maybe TRBD1 (5 bases). V was clipped by 5 bases and J by 2 bases, with 10 bases between them. The CDR3 is 14 amino acids. Germline CDR1 reads MDHEN; CDR2 reads SYDVKM. CDR3 DNA: TGTGCCAGCAGTCAGGGTGGGACTGGAAACACCATATATTTT. This sequence encodes CASSQGGTGNTIYF.

V is TRBV6-5 and J is TRBJ1-6, with 7 bases aligning to TRBD1. The V segment lost 6 bases and the J segment 7 bases; nucleotides outside the gene matches: 9. The CDR3 consists of 15 residues. Germline V gene sequence: CDR1 MNHEY, CDR2 SVGAGI. This CDR3 reads CASRRKTGSNSPLHF. The CDR3 nucleotides read TGTGCCAGCAGAAGAAAGACAGGGTCAAATTCACCCCTCCACTTT.

The CDR3 reads CASSYSRGDGYGYTF. The CDR3 DNA follows: TGTGCCAGCAGCTATAGCAGGGGCGATGGCTATGGCTACACCTTC. J is TRBJ1-2 and V is TRBV7-9; TRBD1 might be the D (6 bases). The length of the CDR3 is 15 residues. The V end lost 4 bases, the J end lost 4 bases, and 16 bases lay between the germline ends. Germline V gene sequence: CDR1 SEHNR, CDR2 FQNEAQ (reference sequence).

The chain employs TRBV2 and TRBJ2-1, with D unresolved. Trimming left V 2 bases short and J 3 bases short, with 5 bases between. There are 13 residues in the CDR3. Germline V gene data show CDR1 as SNHLY and CDR2 as FYNNEI. CDR3 loop: CASSESSYNEQFF. DNA of the CDR3: TGTGCCAGCAGTGAATCCAGCTACAATGAGCAGTTCTTC. Full variable domain (missing parts from reference TRBV2 and TRBJ2-1): EPEVTQTPSHQVTQMGQEVILRCVPISNHLYFYWYRQILGQKVEFLVSFYNNEISEKSEIFDDQFSVERPDGSNFTLKIRSTKLEDSAMYFCASSESSYNEQFFGPGTRLTVL.

This clone was seen a single time. The rearrangement uses TRBV6-2 or TRBV6-3 and TRBJ2-1, with 10 bases that match TRBD2. The CDR3 sequence is 16 residues long. J lost 9 bases, V lost 0 bases, and 8 bases had no gene match. In germline, CDR1 is MNHEY, CDR2 SVGEGT. The CDR3, as DNA: TGTGCCAGCAGTTACTCCCCTAGCGGGAGTCGCGGTGAGCAGTTCTTC. This sequence encodes CASSYSPSGSRGEQFF.

The V and J genes are TRBV30 and TRBJ1-1; no reliable D call. This CDR3 has 12 amino acids. CDR1 and CDR2 (germline): GTSNPN, SVGIG (reference sequence). V was clipped by 5 bases and J by 0 bases, with 7 bases between them. The CDR3 sequence is CAWDFMNTEAFF. The CDR3 coding sequence is TGTGCCTGGGACTTCATGAACACTGAAGCTTTCTTT. The variable domain in full, with the rest retrieved from reference TRBV30 and TRBJ1-1, is SQTIHQWPATLVQPVGSPLSLECTVEGTSNPNLYWYRQAAGRGLQLLFYSVGIGQISSEVPQNLSASRPQDRQFILSSKKLLLSDSGFYLCAWDFMNTEAFFGQGTRLTVV.

The chain uses TRBV24-1 and TRBJ1-1; possible D gene TRBD1, 6 bases. CDR3 length: 13 residues. The germline V and J ends were trimmed by 4 bases and 8 bases, with 13 bases remaining between them. Germline lookup yields CDR1 KGHDR and CDR2 SFDVKD. The CDR3 protein is CATSDPTTGEAFF. The CDR3 coding sequence is TGTGCCACCAGTGACCCTACTACAGGGGAAGCTTTCTTT.

CDR3 nucleotides: TGTGCCTGGAATCCTACAGCCACAGATACGCAGTATTTT. Amino acids: CAWNPTATDTQYF. The chain links TRBV30 to TRBJ2-3; D call uncertain. Germline CDR1 and CDR2: GTSNPN and SVGIG (reference sequence). The ends were cut back, 4 bases at V and 2 bases at J, with 10 bases in the middle. The CDR3 loop spans 13 amino acids.

The rearrangement links TRBV24-1 to TRBJ2-5; 12 bases match TRBD1. CDR3 size: 16 residues. Trimming cost V 4 bases and J 5 bases; bases outside gene matches: 7. CDR1 and CDR2 from the germline V gene are KGHDR and SFDVKD. The CDR3 nucleotides read TGTGCCACCAGTGACCCCGGGACAGGGGGCTGGGAGACCCAGTACTTC. It yields the protein CATSDPGTGGWETQYF.

The table lists this clone with a count of one. This CDR3 is CASSDLNYGYTF. The CDR3 DNA reads as TGCGCCAGCAGTGACCTTAACTATGGCTACACCTTC. The J gene is TRBJ1-2, the V gene TRBV10-1; D remains unclear. The CDR3 has 12 amino acids. The V gene's germline CDR1 is WNHNN and CDR2 SYGVQD (reference sequence). The V and J ends lost 3 bases and 1 base respectively, with 3 bases between them.

CDR3 protein: CATSGQSNTEAFF. CDR3 in DNA: TGTGCCACCAGTGGTCAGTCGAACACTGAAGCTTTCTTT. The V call is TRBV24-1, the J call TRBJ1-1; no firm D call. Germline lookup yields CDR1 KGHDR and CDR2 SFDVKD. V lost 5 bases, J lost 1 base, and 7 bases lay in between. This CDR3 region has 13 residues.

The chain joins TRBV11-2 to TRBJ2-5; 8 nucleotides line up with TRBD1. The germline V gene has CDR1 SGHAT and CDR2 FQNNGV. The CDR3 loop spans 16 amino acids. Trimming removed 5 bases from V and 5 bases from J; junction bases left unmatched: 13. The CDR3 nucleotides are TGTGCCAGCAGCCCCAAGCCAGGGGGCAGGCGGGAGACCCAGTACTTC. It specifies CASSPKPGGRRETQYF. The full variable domain, with the rest looked up from reference TRBV11-2 and TRBJ2-5, is EAGVAQSPRYKIIEKRQSVAFWCNPISGHATLYWYQQILGQGPKLLIQFQNNGVVDDSQLPKDRFSAERLKGVDSTLKIQPAKLEDSAVYLCASSPKPGGRRETQYFGPGTRLLVL.

This rearrangement joins TRBV5-1 to TRBJ2-7, with a weak D call TRBD2 (6 bases). The CDR3 loop spans 15 amino acids. Germline CDR1 and CDR2: SGHRS and YFSETQ. V was trimmed by 0 bases and J by 4 bases, leaving 14 bases between them. CDR3 protein: CASSLAPGDGYEQYF. CDR3 coding DNA: TGCGCCAGCAGCTTGGCCCCGGGGGACGGGTACGAGCAGTACTTC.

The J gene is TRBJ1-1, the V gene TRBV12-3 or TRBV12-4, with a tentative D call TRBD1 (6 bases). V was trimmed by 2 bases and J by 6 bases, leaving 10 bases between them. The CDR3 is 13 residues long. The CDR3: CASSLSGEAEAFF. For the CDR3, the DNA is TGTGCCAGCAGTTTATCAGGGGAAGCTGAAGCTTTCTTT.

The chain joins TRBV19 to TRBJ1-2, with 8 nucleotides matching TRBD1. Germline V lookup: CDR1 LNHDA, CDR2 SQIVND (reference sequence). The CDR3 consists of 16 residues. V trimming: 3 bases; J trimming: 2 bases; junction bases outside the gene matches: 8. The CDR3 bases are TGTGCCAGTAGTATTGGTCAGGGGGCTTCCAACTATGGCTACACCTTC. Amino acid sequence: CASSIGQGASNYGYTF.

The chain joins TRBV7-9 to TRBJ1-3; D unclear. Trimming stripped 0 bases from V and 2 bases from J, with 5 bases between. The CDR3 is made up of 14 amino acids. Germline values: CDR1 SEHNR, CDR2 FQNEAQ (reference sequence). The CDR3 DNA sequence: TGTGCCAGCAGCTTAGCCAGCGCTGGAAACACCATATATTTT. The encoded protein is CASSLASAGNTIYF.